These 12 T cell receptor beta chains were all obtained from the same sample, sequenced in a study of cytomegalovirus exposure and HLA in healthy donors. The primer mix had 60 Vbeta and 13 Jbeta primers. This table comes from immunoSEQ multiplex PCR, and its TCRdb copy is limited to in-frame clones, with some not included. Here the sample spans about 150,000 clones, around 90% being singletons. The sample consisted of PBMCs. All receptors derive from a woman aged 40 to 50 in good health and CMV-seronegative.

This rearrangement joins TRBV7-9 to TRBJ2-3, with D possibly matching TRBD2 (5 bases). This CDR3 has 12 residues. From germline, CDR1 is SEHNR and CDR2 FQNEAQ (reference sequence). The V and J ends lost 7 bases and 5 bases respectively, with 10 bases between them. This CDR3 reads CASTPGLDTQYF. In DNA, the CDR3 is TGTGCCAGCACCCCGGGATTAGATACGCAGTATTTT.

The chain links TRBV19 to TRBJ2-5; 8 bases fit TRBD1. The CDR3 totals 14 residues. The germline CDR1 and CDR2 sequences are LNHDA and SQIVND (reference sequence). V was pared by 3 bases and J by 7 bases, with 7 bases of the junction left unmatched. CDR3 nucleotides: TGTGCCAGTAGTATCCGGGACAGGAAGGGGACCCAGTACTTC. Its protein product is CASSIRDRKGTQYF.

This clone occurred a few times. The chain recombines TRBV28 with TRBJ1-5; D is possibly TRBD1 (6 bases). Germline V CDR1 and CDR2: MDHEN, SYDVKM. The CDR3 extends over 12 amino acids. Trimming took 6 bases from V and 8 from J, leaving 11 bases between them. The CDR3 is CASRSQGKPQHF. Here the CDR3 DNA reads TGTGCCAGCAGGAGTCAGGGGAAGCCCCAGCATTTT.

The CDR3 is CASSGTGSSYEQYF. CDR3 coding DNA: TGCGCCAGCTCCGGGACAGGGTCGTCCTACGAGCAGTACTTC. The chain couples TRBV5-1 to TRBJ2-7, with TRBD1 matching 9 bases. Germline loops: CDR1 SGHRS, CDR2 YFSETQ. With V trimmed by 7 bases and J by 1 base, 6 bases remained unmatched. The CDR3 has 14 amino acids.

This chain links TRBV6-6 with TRBJ1-1; 10 bases map to TRBD1. Germline loops: CDR1 MNHNY, CDR2 SVGAGI (reference sequence). The CDR3 totals 15 residues. After removal of 7 bases from V and 5 bases from J, the junction contained 10 bases not matched to a gene. Written as DNA, the CDR3 is TGTGCCAGCACCCCGACAGGGGGCGCGTTGACTGAAGCTTTCTTT. Protein: CASTPTGGALTEAFF.

The J gene is TRBJ2-5, the V gene TRBV27, with 9 nucleotides matching TRBD1. CDR1 MNHEY and CDR2 SMNVEV come from the germline V gene (reference sequence). CDR3 length: 15 residues. The trim removed 5 bases at V and 5 bases at J, leaving 9 bases unmatched. In DNA form, the CDR3 reads TGTGCCAGCAGTCCATACGGGACAGGGATTGAGACCCAGTACTTC. Encoded protein: CASSPYGTGIETQYF.

V is TRBV7-2 and J is TRBJ2-5, with 10 bases aligning to TRBD2. There are 15 residues in the CDR3. Germline-derived CDR1 and CDR2 are SGHTA and FQGNSA. V dropped 5 bases and J dropped 5; count of bases not matched to a gene: 8. CDR3 DNA: TGTGCCAGCAGCCCGTCTAGCGGGAGCGGGGAGACCCAGTACTTC. It translates to CASSPSSGSGETQYF.

The chain employs TRBV11-2 and TRBJ2-7, with 13 bases lining up with TRBD2. Germline V gene sequence: CDR1 SGHAT, CDR2 FQNNGV. With V trimmed by 1 base and J by 2 bases, 5 bases remained unmatched. CDR3 length equals 17 residues. The CDR3 DNA sequence: TGTGCCAGCAGCTTAGCATTACTAGCGGGAGGGCCCTACGAGCAGTACTTC. This encodes CASSLALLAGGPYEQYF.

The rearrangement uses TRBV19 and TRBJ1-2, with a tentative D call TRBD1 (5 bases). Trimming took off 3 bases at V and 8 bases at J, with 22 bases between the two ends. The V gene's germline CDR1 is LNHDA and CDR2 SQIVND (reference sequence). The CDR3 consists of 16 residues. Written as DNA, the CDR3 is TGTGCCAGTAGTATTCGACAGTCATCTGCCGGATTGGGCTACACCTTC. This translates into CASSIRQSSAGLGYTF. The whole variable domain, remainder taken from reference TRBV19 and TRBJ1-2, is DGGITQSPKYLFRKEGQNVTLSCEQNLNHDAMYWYRQDPGQGLRLIYYSQIVNDFQKGDIAEGYSVSREKKESFPLTVTSAQKNPTAFYLCASSIRQSSAGLGYTFGSGTRLTVV.

A word on this clone: A much larger clone is a single base away; this may be a read error. At the DNA level, this CDR3 is encoded by other sequences in the same sample as well. The CDR3 DNA reads as TGTGCCAGCAGCTTAGGCAGCCAAGAGACCCAGTACTTC. Encoded protein: CASSLGSQETQYF. V usage is TRBV7-6 and J usage is TRBJ2-5; D unclear. Trimming cost V 1 base and J 1 base, with 4 bases left between them. This CDR3 has 13 residues. The germline V gene has CDR1 SGHVS and CDR2 FNYEAQ.

CDR3 in DNA: TGTGCCAGAAGCCCACTAGCGGGCGAGCAGTACTTC. Its protein product is CARSPLAGEQYF. The gene calls are TRBV5-3 and TRBJ2-7, with 9 bases that match TRBD2. TRBV5-3 is identified as an open reading frame with a role that is uncertain. V gave up 4 bases and J gave up 6 bases; unmatched junction bases: 2. CDR3 length equals 12 residues.

The V gene is TRBV7-2, the J gene TRBJ2-7, with TRBD2 matching over 10 bases. V lost 8 bases to trimming and J lost 2 bases; unmatched junction nucleotides: 9. Per the germline V gene, CDR1 is SGHTA and CDR2 is FQGNSA. The CDR3 contains 15 residues. CDR3 sequence reads: CASGGPSGRPYEQYF. The DNA of the CDR3 is TGTGCCAGCGGGGGCCCTAGCGGGAGACCCTACGAGCAGTACTTC.